The rows below give T cell receptor beta chains drawn from one sample of a study of blood T cell repertoires in COVID-19. Some clones are missing from TCRdb's copy, which holds only in-frame ones; the method was immunoSEQ multiplex PCR. This table has about 380,000 clones, about 90% appearing once. The sample comprised PBMCs or T cells enriched from blood (not recorded which). Source of these receptors: a man aged 25-45 years who had recovered from COVID-19. Each CDR3 is given with its conserved first and last residue. The order of the fields is J gene, V gene, D gene, clone size, CDR3 protein, CDR3 DNA. D genes are given only for firm matches. A row's size may be missing; if present it is once, few, many or a size class.

J gene: TRBJ2-7
V gene: TRBV10-3
D gene: -
clone size: -
CDR3 protein: CAISATSDRYEQYF
CDR3 DNA: TGTGCCATCAGTGCTACATCAGACAGGTACGAGCAGTACTTC

J gene: TRBJ1-2
V gene: TRBV29-1
D gene: -
clone size: -
CDR3 protein: CSAEGGYGYTF
CDR3 DNA: TGCAGCGCCGAGGGTGGCTATGGCTACACCTTC

J gene: TRBJ2-1
V gene: TRBV7-2
D gene: TRBD2
clone size: -
CDR3 protein: CASSTSGRSSYNEQFF
CDR3 DNA: TGTGCCAGCAGCACTAGCGGGAGAAGCTCCTACAATGAGCAGTTCTTC

J gene: TRBJ2-3
V gene: TRBV11-2
D gene: TRBD2
clone size: once
CDR3 protein: CASSPGTSGVQHTDTQYF
CDR3 DNA: TGTGCCAGCAGCCCAGGGACTAGCGGGGTGCAGCACACAGATACGCAGTATTTT

J gene: TRBJ1-3
V gene: TRBV10-3
D gene: TRBD1
clone size: -
CDR3 protein: CAIGRGTDTIYF
CDR3 DNA: TGTGCCATCGGAAGGGGGACAGACACCATATATTTT

J gene: TRBJ1-5
V gene: TRBV18
D gene: -
clone size: -
CDR3 protein: CASSPARGIDNQPQHF
CDR3 DNA: TGTGCCAGCTCACCAGCGAGGGGGATCGACAATCAGCCCCAGCATTTT

J gene: TRBJ2-3
V gene: TRBV7-8
D gene: TRBD1
clone size: -
CDR3 protein: CASSLGTGKADTQYF
CDR3 DNA: TGTGCCAGCAGCTTAGGGACAGGGAAGGCAGATACGCAGTATTTT

J gene: TRBJ1-1
V gene: TRBV28
D gene: -
clone size: -
CDR3 protein: CASSLLGGTEAFF
CDR3 DNA: TGTGCCAGCAGCCTCTTGGGGGGGACTGAAGCTTTCTTT

J gene: TRBJ2-3
V gene: TRBV18
D gene: -
clone size: -
CDR3 protein: CASSPLATDTQYF
CDR3 DNA: TGTGCCAGCTCACCACTGGCTACAGATACGCAGTATTTT

J gene: TRBJ1-6
V gene: TRBV19
D gene: -
clone size: -
CDR3 protein: CASSPGRVHSPLHF
CDR3 DNA: TGTGCCAGTAGTCCGGGCAGGGTACATTCACCCCTCCACTTT

J gene: TRBJ1-6
V gene: TRBV13
D gene: -
clone size: -
CDR3 protein: CASSYRQDARNSPLHF
CDR3 DNA: TGTGCCAGCAGCTACCGACAGGACGCACGTAATTCACCCCTCCACTTT

J gene: TRBJ1-5
V gene: TRBV7-2
D gene: TRBD1
clone size: once
CDR3 protein: CASSLVFMGQGAQPQHF
CDR3 DNA: TGTGCCAGCAGCTTAGTTTTTATGGGACAGGGGGCTCAGCCCCAGCATTTT

J gene: TRBJ1-2
V gene: TRBV18
D gene: -
clone size: -
CDR3 protein: CASSPGTGNSYGYTF
CDR3 DNA: TGTGCCAGCTCACCAGGAACGGGAAACTCCTATGGCTACACCTTC

J gene: TRBJ1-1
V gene: TRBV5-1
D gene: TRBD1
clone size: -
CDR3 protein: CASSLVGGLPSTEAFF
CDR3 DNA: TGCGCCAGCAGCTTGGTAGGGGGCCTACCCTCCACTGAAGCTTTCTTT

J gene: TRBJ2-7
V gene: TRBV5-1
D gene: TRBD2
clone size: -
CDR3 protein: CASSLASGVSYEQYF
CDR3 DNA: TGCGCCAGCAGCTTGGCGAGCGGGGTATCCTACGAGCAGTACTTC

J gene: TRBJ1-6
V gene: TRBV6-6
D gene: TRBD1
clone size: -
CDR3 protein: CASSSGQGERGSPLHF
CDR3 DNA: TGTGCCAGCAGCTCCGGACAGGGGGAAAGGGGATCACCCCTCCACTTT

J gene: TRBJ1-6
V gene: TRBV18
D gene: -
clone size: -
CDR3 protein: CASSPPAGAVYNSPLHF
CDR3 DNA: TGTGCCAGCTCACCACCGGCAGGTGCTGTCTATAATTCACCCCTCCACTTT

J gene: TRBJ2-5
V gene: TRBV5-1
D gene: TRBD2
clone size: -
CDR3 protein: CASHRSGGLGETQYF
CDR3 DNA: TGCGCCAGCCACCGTAGCGGGGGTCTGGGAGAGACCCAGTACTTC

J gene: TRBJ1-2
V gene: TRBV5-1
D gene: -
clone size: -
CDR3 protein: CASSSGPGEKNYGYTF
CDR3 DNA: TGCGCCAGCAGCTCGGGACCAGGGGAAAAAAACTATGGCTACACCTTC

J gene: TRBJ1-2
V gene: TRBV27
D gene: TRBD1
clone size: -
CDR3 protein: CASSSIHGTGVYGYTF
CDR3 DNA: TGTGCCAGCAGTTCTATCCATGGGACAGGGGTCTATGGCTACACCTTC

J gene: TRBJ2-2
V gene: TRBV3-1/TRBV3-2
D gene: -
clone size: -
CDR3 protein: CASSHFGRELFF
CDR3 DNA: TGTGCCAGCAGCCATTTTGGGCGGGAGCTGTTTTTT

J gene: TRBJ1-2
V gene: TRBV7-8
D gene: TRBD1
clone size: -
CDR3 protein: CASSRGQGIRANYGYTF
CDR3 DNA: TGTGCCAGCAGCAGAGGACAGGGAATCAGAGCTAACTATGGCTACACCTTC

J gene: TRBJ2-7
V gene: TRBV5-1
D gene: -
clone size: -
CDR3 protein: CASSLADSAYEQYF
CDR3 DNA: TGCGCCAGCAGCTTGGCGGACTCTGCCTACGAGCAGTACTTC

J gene: TRBJ1-2
V gene: TRBV7-9
D gene: -
clone size: -
CDR3 protein: CADAGGNDYGYTF
CDR3 DNA: TGTGCCGACGCGGGAGGGAACGACTATGGCTACACCTTC

J gene: TRBJ2-5
V gene: TRBV11-2
D gene: -
clone size: -
CDR3 protein: CASSSNRETQYF
CDR3 DNA: TGTGCCAGCAGCTCTAATCGGGAGACCCAGTACTTC

J gene: TRBJ2-3
V gene: TRBV15
D gene: TRBD1
clone size: -
CDR3 protein: CATSRDSVQGATDTQYF
CDR3 DNA: TGTGCCACCAGCAGAGATTCAGTCCAGGGGGCGACAGATACGCAGTATTTT

J gene: TRBJ2-2
V gene: TRBV7-8
D gene: TRBD1
clone size: -
CDR3 protein: CASSQDRANTGELFF
CDR3 DNA: TGTGCCAGCAGCCAAGACAGGGCGAACACCGGGGAGCTGTTTTTT

J gene: TRBJ2-1
V gene: TRBV5-5
D gene: TRBD2
clone size: -
CDR3 protein: CASSLVSSGAYEQFF
CDR3 DNA: TGTGCCAGCAGCTTGGTTTCTAGCGGGGCCTATGAGCAGTTCTTC

J gene: TRBJ2-7
V gene: TRBV18
D gene: TRBD2
clone size: -
CDR3 protein: CASSLSGSYEQYF
CDR3 DNA: TGTGCCAGCTCTCTTAGCGGGAGCTACGAGCAGTACTTC

J gene: TRBJ2-4
V gene: TRBV7-6
D gene: TRBD2
clone size: -
CDR3 protein: CASSRGLAGGHLVQYF
CDR3 DNA: TGTGCCAGCAGCCGAGGACTAGCGGGGGGGCATTTGGTTCAGTACTTC

J gene: TRBJ1-1
V gene: TRBV5-1
D gene: -
clone size: -
CDR3 protein: CASRKGRLGTEAFF
CDR3 DNA: TGCGCCAGCAGAAAGGGGCGATTGGGCACTGAAGCTTTCTTT

J gene: TRBJ1-3
V gene: TRBV12-3/TRBV12-4
D gene: -
clone size: -
CDR3 protein: CASWARPGNTIYF
CDR3 DNA: TGTGCCAGCTGGGCCCGACCTGGAAACACCATATATTTT

J gene: TRBJ2-7
V gene: TRBV7-9
D gene: -
clone size: -
CDR3 protein: CASSARTGLSSYEQYF
CDR3 DNA: TGTGCCAGCAGCGCCCGTACAGGGCTCAGCTCCTACGAGCAGTACTTC

J gene: TRBJ1-5
V gene: TRBV4-2
D gene: TRBD1
clone size: -
CDR3 protein: CASSRTGSQPQHF
CDR3 DNA: TGTGCCAGCAGTCGGACAGGGAGTCAGCCCCAGCATTTT

J gene: TRBJ2-7
V gene: TRBV6-5
D gene: -
clone size: -
CDR3 protein: CASSFAPSYEQYF
CDR3 DNA: TGTGCCAGCAGTTTTGCGCCCTCCTACGAGCAGTACTTC

J gene: TRBJ1-1
V gene: TRBV4-2
D gene: TRBD1
clone size: -
CDR3 protein: CASSPSGGQKNTEAFF
CDR3 DNA: TGTGCCAGCAGCCCATCAGGGGGACAGAAGAACACTGAAGCTTTCTTT

J gene: TRBJ2-2
V gene: TRBV7-9
D gene: -
clone size: -
CDR3 protein: CASSLGPGELFF
CDR3 DNA: TGTGCCAGCAGCCTGGGGCCCGGGGAGCTGTTTTTT

J gene: TRBJ1-3
V gene: TRBV12-3/TRBV12-4
D gene: TRBD1
clone size: once
CDR3 protein: CASRGTGTNTIYF
CDR3 DNA: TGTGCCAGCAGGGGGACAGGGACAAACACCATATATTTT

J gene: TRBJ2-3
V gene: TRBV30
D gene: TRBD2
clone size: -
CDR3 protein: CAWSPGLAGGVDTQYF
CDR3 DNA: TGTGCCTGGAGCCCCGGACTAGCGGGGGGCGTAGATACGCAGTATTTT

J gene: TRBJ2-2
V gene: TRBV4-1
D gene: TRBD1
clone size: -
CDR3 protein: CASRKPGQVPTGELFF
CDR3 DNA: TGCGCCAGCAGGAAACCGGGACAGGTCCCCACCGGGGAGCTGTTTTTT

J gene: TRBJ1-1
V gene: TRBV9
D gene: -
clone size: -
CDR3 protein: CASSAPGGATEAFF
CDR3 DNA: TGTGCCAGCAGCGCCCCTGGAGGGGCCACTGAAGCTTTCTTT

J gene: TRBJ1-1
V gene: TRBV4-1
D gene: -
clone size: -
CDR3 protein: CASSQDFMGDTEAFF
CDR3 DNA: TGCGCCAGCAGCCAAGATTTTATGGGAGACACTGAAGCTTTCTTT

J gene: TRBJ2-3
V gene: TRBV19
D gene: TRBD1
clone size: -
CDR3 protein: CASSIGDRVRDTQYF
CDR3 DNA: TGTGCCAGTAGTATAGGAGACAGGGTGAGAGATACGCAGTATTTT

J gene: TRBJ1-1
V gene: TRBV3-1/TRBV3-2
D gene: -
clone size: -
CDR3 protein: CASSVLNTEAFF
CDR3 DNA: TGTGCCAGCAGCGTACTTAACACTGAAGCTTTCTTT

J gene: TRBJ2-2
V gene: TRBV6-5
D gene: TRBD2
clone size: once
CDR3 protein: CASRLRPGGDGELFF
CDR3 DNA: TGTGCCAGCAGGCTGAGACCCGGGGGGGACGGGGAGCTGTTTTTT

J gene: TRBJ1-3
V gene: TRBV12-3/TRBV12-4
D gene: -
clone size: -
CDR3 protein: CASGREAGNTIYF
CDR3 DNA: TGTGCCAGCGGGAGGGAGGCTGGAAACACCATATATTTT

J gene: TRBJ2-7
V gene: TRBV9
D gene: TRBD1
clone size: -
CDR3 protein: CASSAGQGGTISSYEQYF
CDR3 DNA: TGTGCCAGCAGCGCGGGACAGGGCGGAACCATAAGCTCCTACGAGCAGTACTTC

J gene: TRBJ2-2
V gene: TRBV20-1
D gene: TRBD2
clone size: -
CDR3 protein: CSAGVGSGLANTGELFF
CDR3 DNA: TGCAGTGCTGGTGTGGGTAGCGGGCTAGCGAACACCGGGGAGCTGTTTTTT

J gene: TRBJ1-1
V gene: TRBV23-1
D gene: -
clone size: -
CDR3 protein: CASSQSMGRTEAFF
CDR3 DNA: TGCGCCAGCAGTCAATCGATGGGGAGGACTGAAGCTTTCTTT

J gene: TRBJ1-2
V gene: TRBV4-3
D gene: TRBD1
clone size: once
CDR3 protein: CASSREMVPRDRLSGYGYTF
CDR3 DNA: TGCGCCAGCAGCCGGGAAATGGTCCCCCGGGACAGGTTGTCAGGCTATGGCTACACCTTC

J gene: TRBJ2-5
V gene: TRBV5-8
D gene: TRBD2
clone size: once
CDR3 protein: CASSLWGGETQYF
CDR3 DNA: TGTGCCAGCAGCTTGTGGGGGGGAGAGACCCAGTACTTC

J gene: TRBJ1-5
V gene: TRBV7-2
D gene: TRBD1
clone size: once
CDR3 protein: CASSFRTGGSQPQHF
CDR3 DNA: TGTGCCAGCAGCTTTCGAACAGGGGGCAGTCAGCCCCAGCATTTT

J gene: TRBJ1-5
V gene: TRBV4-2
D gene: -
clone size: -
CDR3 protein: CASSQVTLGVNQPQHF
CDR3 DNA: TGTGCCAGCAGCCAAGTAACCCTCGGGGTTAATCAGCCCCAGCATTTT

J gene: TRBJ1-2
V gene: TRBV5-1
D gene: -
clone size: -
CDR3 protein: CASSLDAVRGYGYTF
CDR3 DNA: TGCGCCAGCAGCTTGGATGCGGTTAGAGGGTATGGCTACACCTTC